Following are 15 T cell receptor beta chains from one sample sequenced in a study of shared clonotypes between healthy human individuals. Data came from immunoSEQ multiplex PCR; TCRdb stores just in-frame clones and leaves some out. Of approximately 2.3 million clones in the sample, about 92% are singletons; the top ten hold 0.3% to 0.4%. Sequenced material: naive CD4+ T cells from PBMCs. Subset here: CD45RA+ positively selected. Receptor source: a man aged 18 to 35 in good health. Some clones in this sample may be carry-over from other donors' samples.

V usage is TRBV10-1 and J usage is TRBJ1-1; D ambiguous. Germline values: CDR1 WNHNN, CDR2 SYGVQD (reference sequence). This CDR3 has 14 amino acids. Trimming shortened V by 0 bases and J by 3 bases, and 8 bases separated the two germline ends. This CDR3 reads CASSESGKYTEAFF. CDR3 sequence (DNA): TGCGCCAGCAGTGAGTCAGGGAAGTACACTGAAGCTTTCTTT.

The chain recombines TRBV6-1 with TRBJ2-7; the D gene is possibly TRBD2 (6 bases). The CDR3 runs 15 residues. V lost 6 bases to trimming and J lost 0 bases, with 15 bases between them. Germline V gives CDR1 MNHNS, CDR2 SASEGT. CDR3 in amino acids: CASRTGLASSYEQYF. CDR3 nucleotides: TGTGCCAGCAGAACGGGACTCGCGAGCTCCTACGAGCAGTACTTC.

V usage is TRBV5-1 and J usage is TRBJ2-2; D is uncertain. The V gene lost 0 bases and the J gene lost 1 base, with 7 bases spanning the gap. CDR3 length: 15 amino acids. From germline, CDR1 is SGHRS and CDR2 YFSETQ. Here the CDR3 DNA reads TGCGCCAGCAGCTTGGGAGCCTGGAACACCGGGGAGCTGTTTTTT. As protein: CASSLGAWNTGELFF.

The gene calls are TRBV5-1 and TRBJ2-7; 10 bases line up with TRBD2. This CDR3 has 14 amino acids. V was clipped by 5 bases and J by 0 bases; unmatched bases: 2. The germline gives CDR1 SGHRS, CDR2 YFSETQ. The CDR3 DNA sequence: TGCGCCAGCAGACTAGCGGGAAACTCCTACGAGCAGTACTTC. Its protein product is CASRLAGNSYEQYF.

This clone was recorded once. The chain employs TRBV29-1 and TRBJ2-5; TRBD1 matches at 8 bases. The V and J ends lost 6 bases and 5 bases, in that order; junction bases with no gene match: 8. CDR3 length: 13 residues. Germline values: CDR1 SQVTM, CDR2 ANQGSEA. CDR3 DNA sequence: TGCAGCGTAGCCCCCGGACAGGGTGAGACCCAGTACTTC. As protein: CSVAPGQGETQYF.

The V and J genes are TRBV2 and TRBJ2-5, with no clear D. CDR1 SNHLY and CDR2 FYNNEI come from the germline V gene. CDR3 size: 13 residues. V gave up 4 bases and J gave up 1 base, with 7 bases separating them. The CDR3 nucleotides are TGTGCCAGCAGTGTAGTTATCCAAGAGACCCAGTACTTC. This codes for CASSVVIQETQYF.

The V gene is TRBV5-1, the J gene TRBJ2-5; 7 bases align to TRBD2. The germline V gene encodes CDR1 SGHRS and CDR2 YFSETQ. This CDR3 spans 13 amino acids. J lost 5 bases, V lost 7 bases, and 8 bases had no gene match. CDR3 bases: TGCGCCAGCGTGTCTTCTAGCGGCGAGACCCAGTACTTC. It is translated as CASVSSSGETQYF. Looking up the rest from reference TRBV5-1 and TRBJ2-5 gives the full variable domain: KAGVTQTPRYLIKTRGQQVTLSCSPISGHRSVSWYQQTPGQGLQFLFEYFSETQRNKGNFPGRFSGRQFSNSRSEMNVSTLELGDSALYLCASVSSSGETQYFGPGTRLLVL.

The rearrangement uses TRBV7-2 and TRBJ2-7; 14 positions agree with TRBD2. The CDR3 covers 16 residues. Trimming at V came to 5 bases and at J to 5 bases, leaving 8 bases not matched to a gene. Germline V CDR1 and CDR2: SGHTA, FQGNSA. This CDR3 is CASSRGTSGSDDEQYF. The CDR3 DNA sequence: TGTGCCAGCAGCAGAGGGACTAGCGGGAGCGACGACGAGCAGTACTTC.

This sequence joins TRBV7-9 and TRBJ2-1; possibly TRBD2 for D (8 bases). Looked up from germline, CDR1 is SEHNR and CDR2 is FQNEAQ (reference sequence). The CDR3 covers 18 residues. V was trimmed by 5 bases and J by 6 bases, leaving 26 bases between them. Written as DNA, the CDR3 is TGTGCCAGCAGCGCCAACAGGGGAGGCGGGAGGAATTCCAATGAGCAGTTCTTC. This codes for CASSANRGGGRNSNEQFF.

The chain joins TRBV6-1 to TRBJ2-1; tentative D call: TRBD1 (6 bases). The V and J ends lost 3 bases and 0 bases respectively, with 9 bases between them. CDR1 is MNHNS and CDR2 is SASEGT in the germline V gene. The CDR3 sequence is 15 residues long. The CDR3 coding sequence is TGTGCCAGCAGTGAGAGGGGGAGCTCCTACAATGAGCAGTTCTTC. It encodes CASSERGSSYNEQFF.

The rearrangement joins TRBV5-1 to TRBJ2-7; D gene unclear. The CDR3 has 13 residues. Germline assignment: CDR1 SGHRS and CDR2 YFSETQ. Trimming took off 3 bases at V and 5 bases at J, with 12 bases between the two ends. This CDR3 is CASSSPANDEQYF. The CDR3 DNA reads TGCGCCAGCAGCTCCCCCGCCAATGACGAGCAGTACTTC.

The chain joins TRBV2 to TRBJ2-2; D unclear. Trimming took off 2 bases at V and 8 bases at J, with 9 bases between the two ends. The CDR3 is 13 amino acids. Germline CDR1 and CDR2: SNHLY and FYNNEI. In DNA form, the CDR3 reads TGTGCCAGCAGTGAAACCTGGGGAGGGGAGCTGTTTTTT. This codes for CASSETWGGELFF. The variable domain in full, completed from reference TRBV2 and TRBJ2-2, reads EPEVTQTPSHQVTQMGQEVILRCVPISNHLYFYWYRQILGQKVEFLVSFYNNEISEKSEIFDDQFSVERPDGSNFTLKIRSTKLEDSAMYFCASSETWGGELFFGEGSRLTVL.

The chain recombines TRBV28 with TRBJ2-5; 13 nucleotides align to TRBD2. CDR3 size: 17 residues. CDR1 is MDHEN and CDR2 is SYDVKM in the germline V gene. Germline trimming cut 4 bases from V and 9 bases from J; bases unmatched to any gene: 14. In DNA form, the CDR3 reads TGTGCCAGCAGTTCTACCCGGACTAGCGGGGGACTAGGGGCCCAGTACTTC. It encodes CASSSTRTSGGLGAQYF.

The chain joins TRBV6-4 to TRBJ2-3; D remains ambiguous. Trimming took 3 bases from V and 1 from J, leaving 8 bases between them. Germline V lookup: CDR1 MRHNA, CDR2 SNTAGT. The CDR3 has 14 residues. CDR3 loop: CASSEGRGTDTQYF. CDR3 DNA sequence: TGTGCCAGCAGTGAAGGCAGAGGCACAGATACGCAGTATTTT.

The genes are TRBV7-2 and TRBJ1-4, with D possibly being TRBD1 (5 bases). V was pared by 5 bases and J by 8 bases, with 18 bases between. Germline CDR1 is SGHTA and CDR2 is FQGNSA. The CDR3 totals 15 residues. The CDR3 DNA reads TGTGCCAGCAGCCCCCGGTCCAGGGTAGAGGAAAAACTGTTTTTT. It translates to CASSPRSRVEEKLFF.